The 7 T cell receptor beta chains below were found in one sample sequenced in a study of PD-L1 blockade in urothelial cancer. This sample's time point: pretreatment peripheral blood. Assay: immunoSEQ multiplex PCR; the TCRdb copy retains only in-frame clones and omits some. The sample holds about 79,000 clones, just under 85% seen once. Sample: PBMCs, taken around atezolizumab (anti-PD-L1) treatment. The receptors originated from a man in his forties or fifties with urothelial cancer.

V and J are TRBV6-1 and TRBJ2-7, with TRBD2 identical over 10 bases. V shed 7 bases and J 1 base; nucleotides not matched to a gene: 4. CDR3 size: 14 residues. In germline, CDR1 is MNHNS, CDR2 SASEGT. CDR3 region: CASTLAGGSYEQYF. In DNA, the CDR3 is TGTGCCAGCACGTTAGCGGGAGGTTCCTACGAGCAGTACTTC.

This clone was found a few times. CDR3 in amino acids: CASSQDEEKETQYF. The CDR3 nucleotides are TGCGCCAGCAGCCAAGATGAGGAAAAAGAGACCCAGTACTTC. The V call is TRBV4-1, the J call TRBJ2-5; D gene ambiguous. The CDR3 runs to 14 residues. The V gene's germline CDR1 is MGHRA and CDR2 YSYEKL. Trimming shortened V by 0 bases and J by 3 bases, and 8 bases separated the two germline ends.

This chain joins TRBV4-2 and TRBJ2-5; maybe TRBD2 (6 bases). Germline V CDR1 and CDR2: LGHNA, YNFKEQ. This CDR3 is built from 16 residues. Deletions cut 1 base from V and 0 bases from J, with 12 bases between. CDR3 loop: CASSQGQAGNQETQYF. CDR3 DNA sequence: TGTGCCAGCAGCCAAGGACAAGCGGGCAACCAAGAGACCCAGTACTTC.

A few counts support this clone. The chain is built from TRBV27 and TRBJ2-1; 15 bases fit TRBD2. Per the germline V gene, CDR1 is MNHEY and CDR2 is SMNVEV (reference sequence). The ends lost 5 bases at V and 2 bases at J; junction bases unmatched: 7. The CDR3 has 18 residues. The CDR3 spells CASSPPGLAGGPYNEQFF. The DNA for the CDR3 is TGTGCCAGCAGTCCCCCGGGACTAGCGGGAGGACCCTACAATGAGCAGTTCTTC.

This chain connects TRBV6-5 to TRBJ2-1; 7 positions agree with TRBD1. The V and J ends lost 6 bases and 7 bases, in that order; junction bases with no gene match: 9. There are 14 residues in the CDR3. CDR1 is MNHEY and CDR2 is SVGAGI in the germline V gene. The CDR3 region is CASRDPGQRNEQFF. The CDR3 nucleotides are TGTGCCAGCAGGGACCCGGGACAGAGGAATGAGCAGTTCTTC.

This chain joins TRBV5-4 and TRBJ2-7; 10 bases line up with TRBD2. Germline assignment: CDR1 SGHNT and CDR2 YYREEE (reference sequence). Losses at the gene ends were 0 bases for V and 11 bases for J; bases not matched to a gene: 5. The CDR3 is 13 amino acids. CDR3 in amino acids: CASSLDPSGSEYF. DNA of the CDR3: TGTGCCAGCAGCTTGGATCCTAGCGGGAGTGAGTACTTC.

This clone was detected only a few times. The CDR3: CASSEAEDRQQFF. The DNA for the CDR3 is TGTGCCAGCAGTGAAGCAGAAGACAGACAGCAGTTCTTC. V and J are TRBV2 and TRBJ2-1; D may be TRBD1 (5 bases). Trimming removed 0 bases at V and 11 bases at J, with 11 bases between. The CDR3 is 13 residues long. Germline CDR1 reads SNHLY; CDR2 reads FYNNEI. The variable domain in full, completed from reference TRBV2 and TRBJ2-1, reads EPEVTQTPSHQVTQMGQEVILRCVPISNHLYFYWYRQILGQKVEFLVSFYNNEISEKSEIFDDQFSVERPDGSNFTLKIRSTKLEDSAMYFCASSEAEDRQQFFGPGTRLTVL.